This TCR beta chain was sequenced during a study of T-cell memory formation after mild COVID-19. About the study: TCR clusters were mostly donor specific.

There are 13 residues in the CDR3. The V gene lost 6 bases and the J gene lost 4 bases, with 12 bases spanning the gap. In germline, CDR1 is MDHEN, CDR2 SYDVKM. Concerning this clonotype: Its target is unknown.

Sample barcodes and UMIs were carried by the TCR alpha and TCR beta cDNA libraries that 5'RACE generated with constant-segment primers. TCRdb called the 5' RACE reads again in MiXCR, with one record for every CDR3 protein. In the table there are 380,000 or so distinct CDR3 sequences, over 13% of which are singletons. Study-wide points: Pre-infection memory already had some responding clones, implying cross-reactive memory joined.

The sequence derives from a man younger than 35 who had mild COVID-19 (a few samples of this study predate the infection). Cell type and time point are not known. The V gene is TRBV28, the J gene TRBJ1-2, with D hard to call. Sequencing used PBMCs or a T cell subset sorted from them (not recorded which). The CDR3 protein is CASSVQVGYGYTF. CDR3 DNA sequence: TGTGCCAGCAGCGTACAAGTTGGCTATGGCTACACCTTC.